One and the same sample provided the 8 T cell receptor beta chains below, sequenced in a study of early T cells in non-severe SARS-CoV-2 infection. TCRdb used MiXCR to reprocess the 5' RACE reads, holding one entry per CDR3 protein. The sample includes fewer than 40,000 distinct CDR3 sequences, roughly 4.5% seen only once; the top ten take about 6%. Sequenced input: whole blood. The receptors were sampled from an adult who was a healthcare worker with PCR-confirmed SARS-CoV-2 infection or an uninfected control (not recorded which).

This clonotype was seen many times. The chain combines TRBV5-1 with TRBJ2-3; D is undetermined. The germline V and J ends were trimmed by 5 bases and 3 bases, with 4 bases remaining between them. The CDR3 sequence is 11 residues long. In germline, CDR1 is SGHRS, CDR2 YFSETQ. Here the CDR3 DNA reads TGCGCCAGCAGGGGGACAGATACGCAGTATTTT. Translated, it gives CASRGTDTQYF.

This clonotype has ten or more counts. This sequence joins TRBV29-1 and TRBJ1-1, with a possible D match to TRBD1 (6 bases). Between the trimmed V and J ends, which lost 3 bases and 3 bases, there was a span of 11 bases. The CDR3 has 13 residues. Germline-derived CDR1 and CDR2 are SQVTM and ANQGSEA. CDR3: CSVEWGADTEAFF. Written as DNA, the CDR3 is TGCAGCGTTGAGTGGGGGGCTGACACTGAAGCTTTCTTT.

The chain joins TRBV2 to TRBJ2-7, with D maybe TRBD1 (7 bases). The CDR3 spans 16 residues. Trimming shortened V by 3 bases and J by 6 bases, and 21 bases separated the two germline ends. Germline values: CDR1 SNHLY, CDR2 FYNNEI. The CDR3 DNA is TGTGCCAGCAGTGACGAGAGGGGGCGGGGCCACTGCGAGCAGTACTTC. Protein: CASSDERGRGHCEQYF.

The chain has TRBV6-2 or TRBV6-3 and TRBJ2-1; a possible D gene is TRBD2 (6 bases). The V end was cut by 7 bases, the J end by 0 bases, with 16 bases between. CDR1 and CDR2 from the germline V gene are MNHEY and SVGEGT. The CDR3 is 16 residues long. For the CDR3, the DNA is TGTGCCAGCACCCCAGGCGGGGCGAGCTCCTACAATGAGCAGTTCTTC. Protein product: CASTPGGASSYNEQFF.

The chain has TRBV7-2 and TRBJ2-7; 10 bases are shared with TRBD1. Germline V CDR1 and CDR2: SGHTA, FQGNSA. V gave up 3 bases and J gave up 7 bases; unmatched junction bases: 6. The CDR3 has 14 amino acids. The CDR3, as DNA: TGTGCCAGCAGCTTCGTGCGGACAGGGGGGGAGCAGTACTTC. This encodes CASSFVRTGGEQYF.

This clonotype occurred many times. J is TRBJ2-2 and V is TRBV7-3; D is unresolved. There are 15 residues in the CDR3. CDR1 and CDR2 from the germline V gene are SGHTA and FQGTGA. V dropped 2 bases and J dropped 1 base, with 8 bases sitting between them. This CDR3 reads CASSLYGMNTGELFF. The DNA for the CDR3 is TGTGCCAGCAGCTTATATGGGATGAACACCGGGGAGCTGTTTTTT.

This clonotype has at least ten counts. The chain couples TRBV9 to TRBJ1-1, with D perhaps matching TRBD1 (5 bases). Germline V lookup: CDR1 SGDLS, CDR2 YYNGEE. The CDR3 contains 14 residues. Trimming removed 0 bases at V and 1 base at J, with 7 bases between. The CDR3 region has the DNA TGTGCCAGCAGCGTAGGTGGGACGAACACTGAAGCTTTCTTT. Amino acid sequence: CASSVGGTNTEAFF.

This clonotype showed up many times. The chain employs TRBV20-1 and TRBJ2-3; 9 positions match TRBD1. The germline V gene has CDR1 DFQATT and CDR2 SNEGSKA (reference sequence). CDR3 length equals 14 residues. J lost 4 bases, V lost 6 bases, and 8 bases had no gene match. CDR3 DNA: TGCAGTGCCCGACCGGGACAGGGCTCAGATACGCAGTATTTT. Amino acids: CSARPGQGSDTQYF.